These 27 T cell receptor beta chains were all obtained from the same sample, sequenced in a study of blood T cell repertoires in COVID-19. Produced via immunoSEQ multiplex PCR; TCRdb's table is partial and in-frame only. Among tens of thousands of clones, over 80% were seen once, and the ten largest hold about 5.7%. Sequencing was done on a sample of peripheral blood. These receptors were taken from a man aged 45-60 years with active COVID-19.

The chain combines TRBV30 with TRBJ1-5, with 7 bases aligning to TRBD1. CDR3 length: 14 amino acids. Trimming cost V 3 bases and J 2 bases; bases outside gene matches: 4. Germline V lookup: CDR1 GTSNPN, CDR2 SVGIG (reference sequence). As DNA, the CDR3 is TGTGCCTGGAGCAGTGGACAGGGCAATCAGCCCCAGCATTTT. This translates into CAWSSGQGNQPQHF.

V and J are TRBV6-5 and TRBJ1-2; possibly TRBD1 for D (5 bases). Trimming shortened V by 8 bases and J by 2 bases, and 6 bases separated the two germline ends. This CDR3 is 11 amino acids long. CDR1 and CDR2 from the germline V gene are MNHEY and SVGAGI. CDR3 nucleotides: TGTGCCAGCGGGGCGAACTATGGCTACACCTTC. This codes for CASGANYGYTF.

The CDR3 is CASSVAGTEAGELFF. The CDR3 DNA reads TGTGCCAGCAGCGTTGCCGGGACAGAGGCCGGGGAGCTGTTTTTT. The rearrangement links TRBV9 to TRBJ2-2; 7 bases match TRBD1. The CDR3 runs 15 residues. J was trimmed by 6 bases and V by 2 bases; bases with no gene match: 7. The germline V gene has CDR1 SGDLS and CDR2 YYNGEE.

This chain connects TRBV18 to TRBJ2-7, with TRBD1 matching 10 bases. The germline V gene has CDR1 KGHSH and CDR2 LQKENI. This CDR3 region has 14 residues. The V segment lost 4 bases and the J segment 2 bases; nucleotides outside the gene matches: 2. The CDR3 protein is CASSRGQGAYEQYF. The CDR3 nucleotides are TGTGCCAGCTCACGAGGACAGGGGGCCTACGAGCAGTACTTC.

The count of this clone is one. The J gene is TRBJ1-4, the V gene TRBV5-6; D remains ambiguous. Trimming removed 1 base at V and 6 bases at J, with 7 bases between. CDR1 is SGHDT and CDR2 is YYEEEE in the germline V gene. The CDR3 runs to 13 residues. CDR3 loop: CASSLRGDEKLFF. CDR3 bases: TGTGCCAGCAGCTTGAGAGGTGATGAAAAACTGTTTTTT.

V and J are TRBV2 and TRBJ2-7, with D perhaps matching TRBD1 (5 bases). The germline CDR1 and CDR2 sequences are SNHLY and FYNNEI. V lost 5 bases to trimming and J lost 2 bases, with 13 bases between them. CDR3 length: 14 residues. In DNA form, the CDR3 reads TGTGCCAGCAGTAGTAAGGGGTGGGCCTACGAGCAGTACTTC. It translates to CASSSKGWAYEQYF.

This sequence joins TRBV6-5 and TRBJ2-7, with TRBD2 identical over 9 bases. The V gene's germline CDR1 is MNHEY and CDR2 SVGAGI. CDR3 length: 16 amino acids. V lost 2 bases, J lost 3 bases, and 8 bases stayed unmatched. CDR3 in amino acids: CASSYNAGTSFYEQYF. The DNA for the CDR3 is TGTGCCAGCAGTTACAATGCCGGGACTAGCTTCTACGAGCAGTACTTC.

This chain links TRBV20-1 with TRBJ1-4; maybe TRBD1 (6 bases). Germline assignment: CDR1 DFQATT and CDR2 SNEGSKA (reference sequence). V was cut by 6 bases and J by 8 bases, with 10 bases left in between. CDR3 size: 11 residues. As DNA, the CDR3 is TGCAGTGCGGGTACAGGGGAAAAACTGTTTTTT. Translated: CSAGTGEKLFF.

V is TRBV19 and J is TRBJ2-1; D ambiguous. The CDR3 length is 14 residues. CDR1 LNHDA and CDR2 SQIVND come from the germline V gene (reference sequence). The V end lost 7 bases, the J end lost 6 bases, and 16 bases lay between the germline ends. Here the CDR3 DNA reads TGTGCCAGTACTCCCCGGAGCAGCTTCAATGAGCAGTTCTTC. It translates to CASTPRSSFNEQFF.

This chain uses TRBV4-1 with TRBJ1-1; a weak D match, TRBD1 (5 bases). The CDR3 covers 13 residues. Trimming left V 4 bases short and J 1 base short, with 7 bases between. The germline V gene has CDR1 MGHRA and CDR2 YSYEKL. This CDR3 is CASSLGENTEAFF. CDR3 bases: TGCGCCAGCAGCCTAGGGGAGAACACTGAAGCTTTCTTT.

This chain uses TRBV30 with TRBJ1-2; 12 bases line up with TRBD1. This CDR3 spans 17 amino acids. V lost 2 bases, J lost 8 bases, and 15 bases stayed unmatched. The germline V gene has CDR1 GTSNPN and CDR2 SVGIG (reference sequence). The CDR3 spells CAWSSGLGGQGATGYTF. CDR3 DNA sequence: TGTGCCTGGAGTAGTGGTTTGGGGGGACAGGGGGCGACCGGCTACACCTTC. Filled out from reference TRBV30 and TRBJ1-2, the complete variable domain reads SQTIHQWPATLVQPVGSPLSLECTVEGTSNPNLYWYRQAAGRGLQLLFYSVGIGQISSEVPQNLSASRPQDRQFILSSKKLLLSDSGFYLCAWSSGLGGQGATGYTFGSGTRLTVV.

The chain recombines TRBV29-1 with TRBJ1-6; 9 bases are a match to TRBD1. V lost 6 bases and J lost 9; bases outside the gene matches: 9. Germline-derived CDR1 and CDR2 are SQVTM and ANQGSEA. The CDR3 consists of 14 residues. The CDR3 DNA follows: TGCAGCGTGACCACGGGACAGGGTCGTTCACCCCTCCACTTT. Its translation is CSVTTGQGRSPLHF.

V gene TRBV16 combines with J gene TRBJ2-2; D call uncertain. The CDR3 contains 13 residues. Germline V gene lookup returns CDR1 KGHSY and CDR2 FQNENV. V shed 8 bases and J shed 4 bases, with 11 bases lying between them. The CDR3 DNA sequence: TGTGCCAGCCGCCGTTTGGCCACCGGGGAGCTGTTTTTT. This codes for CASRRLATGELFF.

This clone was seen only once. The rearrangement uses TRBV2 and TRBJ2-7; a possible D gene is TRBD2 (5 bases). This CDR3 spans 12 amino acids. The V gene lost 7 bases and the J gene lost 3 bases, with 10 bases spanning the gap. From germline, CDR1 is SNHLY and CDR2 FYNNEI. The CDR3 bases are TGTGCCAGCACGGCTGAGGGCTACGAGCAGTACTTC. Its protein product is CASTAEGYEQYF.

The rearrangement joins TRBV6-4 to TRBJ2-2; D may be TRBD2 (6 bases). This CDR3 is built from 14 residues. Germline CDR1 reads MRHNA; CDR2 reads SNTAGT. With 6 bases removed from V and 4 bases from J, the gap between germline ends came to 12 bases. The CDR3 sequence: CASREGTFTGELFF. The CDR3 DNA follows: TGTGCCAGCAGGGAGGGGACGTTCACCGGGGAGCTGTTTTTT.

The chain couples TRBV3-1 (or the pseudogene TRBV3-2) to TRBJ1-2, with D tentatively TRBD1 (5 bases). CDR1 LGHDT and CDR2 YNNKEL come from the germline V gene (reference sequence). CDR3 length: 14 amino acids. V was clipped by 6 bases and J by 8 bases, with 19 bases between them. CDR3 region: CASSHRLPTDGYTF. The DNA for the CDR3 is TGTGCCAGCAGTCACAGGTTGCCCACGGACGGCTACACCTTC.

The chain has TRBV19 and TRBJ2-3, with D perhaps TRBD2 (6 bases). V lost 7 bases to trimming and J lost 3 bases, with 8 bases between them. Germline loops: CDR1 LNHDA, CDR2 SQIVND (reference sequence). This CDR3 comprises 12 residues. CDR3 sequence (DNA): TGTGCCAGTAAAGGAGGGACAGATACGCAGTATTTT. It encodes CASKGGTDTQYF.

The V call is TRBV6-5, the J call TRBJ2-1; 8 nucleotides line up with TRBD1. The CDR3 covers 14 residues. The trim removed 5 bases at V and 5 bases at J, leaving 5 bases unmatched. Germline-derived CDR1 and CDR2 are MNHEY and SVGAGI. The CDR3 spells CASSPGTGNNEQFF. The CDR3 coding sequence is TGTGCCAGCAGTCCAGGGACAGGTAACAATGAGCAGTTCTTC.

The gene calls are TRBV7-2 and TRBJ1-2; D ambiguous. The CDR3 runs 17 residues. V was clipped by 5 bases and J by 10 bases, with 29 bases between them. Germline-derived CDR1 and CDR2 are SGHTA and FQGNSA. CDR3 in amino acids: CASSTSPPLESLEAYTF. CDR3 in DNA: TGTGCCAGCAGCACAAGCCCCCCCCTGGAGTCTCTAGAGGCCTACACCTTC. The variable domain in full, completed from reference TRBV7-2 and TRBJ1-2, reads GAGVSQSPSNKVTEKGKDVELRCDPISGHTALYWYRQSLGQGLEFLIYFQGNSAPDKSGLPSDRFSAERTGGSVSTLTIQRTQQEDSAVYLCASSTSPPLESLEAYTFGSGTRLTVV.

This chain links TRBV9 with TRBJ2-5, with 12 bases fitting TRBD2. The junction had 7 bases not matched to a gene; V was cut back by 2 bases and J by 5 bases. Germline CDR1 SGDLS, CDR2 YYNGEE. This CDR3 spans 16 amino acids. CDR3 in amino acids: CASSVLTSGSWETQYF. In DNA form, the CDR3 reads TGTGCCAGCAGCGTTCTGACTAGCGGGAGTTGGGAGACCCAGTACTTC.

The V call is TRBV10-1, the J call TRBJ1-6; D unresolved. This CDR3 contains 15 residues. Germline assignment: CDR1 WNHNN and CDR2 SYGVQD (reference sequence). V was shortened by 4 bases and J by 9 bases, with 16 bases between the two germline ends. Here the CDR3 reads CASSGGRLRASPLHF. In DNA, the CDR3 is TGCGCCAGCAGTGGCGGCAGACTGAGAGCTTCACCCCTCCACTTT.

This clone has more than one count but fewer than ten. The V call is TRBV6-6, the J call TRBJ1-6, with a weak D call TRBD1 (6 bases). The CDR3 sequence is 14 residues long. The germline V and J ends were trimmed by 6 bases and 13 bases, with 19 bases remaining between them. The germline CDR1 and CDR2 sequences are MNHNY and SVGAGI (reference sequence). CDR3 loop: CASRLRDTGLPLHF. In DNA, the CDR3 is TGTGCCAGCAGGCTCCGGGACACGGGATTGCCCCTCCACTTT.

In its sample, this clone is medium-sized. The CDR3 sequence: CASSESGRSVEQFF. CDR3 coding DNA: TGTGCCAGCAGTGAATCGGGTAGATCAGTTGAGCAGTTCTTC. The chain couples TRBV25-1 to TRBJ2-1; D is undetermined. Trimming pared 1 base from V and 9 bases from J, leaving 13 bases between. The CDR3 extends over 14 amino acids. Germline CDR1 reads MGHDK; CDR2 reads SYGVNS.

In this sample, this clone turned up once. This rearrangement joins TRBV7-2 to TRBJ2-6; 9 bases fit TRBD1. CDR1 SGHTA and CDR2 FQGNSA come from the germline V gene. This CDR3 is built from 20 residues. J was trimmed by 0 bases and V by 0 bases; bases with no gene match: 9. CDR3 sequence (DNA): TGTGCCAGCAGCTTAGCGTCGGCGGGACAGGGCCTCTCTGGGGCCAACGTCCTGACTTTC. Protein sequence: CASSLASAGQGLSGANVLTF.

The CDR3 DNA follows: TGCAGTGCTAGTTCCCGGGACAGGGGCTTTAAAGCTTTCTTT. This encodes CSASSRDRGFKAFF. The chain recombines TRBV20-1 with TRBJ1-1, with TRBD1 identical over 10 bases. CDR1 and CDR2 from the germline V gene are DFQATT and SNEGSKA (reference sequence). Trimming at V came to 3 bases and at J to 9 bases, leaving 10 bases not matched to a gene. This CDR3 contains 14 residues.

V gene TRBV28 combines with J gene TRBJ1-2; D possibly corresponds to TRBD1 (5 bases). V was cut by 7 bases and J by 5 bases, with 17 bases left in between. The CDR3 has 14 amino acids. Germline CDR1 is MDHEN and CDR2 is SYDVKM. The CDR3 nucleotides read TGTGCCAGCACCTCCCCATCTGCAGGGTATGGCTACACCTTC. It codes for CASTSPSAGYGYTF.

V gene TRBV28 combines with J gene TRBJ2-3; 11 nucleotides match TRBD1. CDR3 length equals 15 residues. The ends lost 6 bases at V and 4 bases at J; junction bases unmatched: 6. The V gene's germline CDR1 is MDHEN and CDR2 SYDVKM. CDR3 bases: TGTGCCAGCAGCCGACCGGGACAGGGGGCAGATACGCAGTATTTT. It translates to CASSRPGQGADTQYF.